The 31 T cell receptor beta chains in this list originate from one sample, sequenced in a study of T cell responses to AZD1222 COVID-19 vaccine (dated by TCRdb to the early 2020s). Explained via the paper, the time point label denotes: about 28 days (+/-7) after the second vaccine dose. Libraries were prepared through the immunoSEQ multiplex PCR assay. TCRdb obtained this table from immuneACCESS and retained in-frame rearrangements with V and J assigned. These tables miss some clones; where compared with another copy, unresolved V genes account for less than half of the shortfall, and the remainder is unexplained. In all, the sample holds about 180,000 clones, and 80% to 90% of those were seen once. Of the sample, 11% is held by the ten largest clones. The specimen comprised peripheral blood, sampled 28 days after the second AZD1222 dose. Receptors originate from an adult who received the AZD1222 COVID-19 vaccine.

The chain is built from TRBV30 and TRBJ1-5; possibly TRBD1 for D (5 bases). CDR3 length equals 14 residues. Germline-derived CDR1 and CDR2 are GTSNPN and SVGIG (reference sequence). Deletions cut 3 bases from V and 7 bases from J, with 16 bases between. CDR3 sequence: CAWSKASRGQPQHF. The CDR3 bases are TGTGCCTGGAGCAAAGCGTCGCGGGGCCAGCCCCAGCATTTT.

V and J are TRBV4-3 and TRBJ2-3, with 7 bases identical to TRBD2. The CDR3 totals 13 residues. With V trimmed by 4 bases and J by 10 bases, 8 bases remained unmatched. Germline CDR1 LGHNA, CDR2 YSLEER. The CDR3 bases are TGCGCCAGCAGCCCGTTGGACCGGGGGGCGCAGTATTTT. Its protein is CASSPLDRGAQYF.

The V gene is TRBV9, the J gene TRBJ2-5; the D gene is possibly TRBD2 (5 bases). The CDR3 length is 16 residues. Germline-derived CDR1 and CDR2 are SGDLS and YYNGEE. V dropped 3 bases and J dropped 2 bases, with 17 bases sitting between them. The chain's CDR3 is CASSAPFSTGQETQYF. The CDR3 DNA follows: TGTGCCAGCAGCGCCCCCTTTTCAACGGGACAAGAGACCCAGTACTTC.

The rearrangement links TRBV4-3 to TRBJ2-7, with D tentatively TRBD1 (6 bases). V was clipped by 0 bases and J by 4 bases, with 7 bases between them. CDR1 and CDR2 (germline): LGHNA, YSLEER. The CDR3 is 13 amino acids. This CDR3 reads CASSQDRGYEQYF. The CDR3 DNA follows: TGCGCCAGCAGCCAAGATAGGGGGTACGAGCAGTACTTC.

In DNA form, the CDR3 reads TGTGCCAGCAGCTTAGCCGCGGGGGGCCATGGCTACACCTTC. It codes for CASSLAAGGHGYTF. This chain links TRBV7-9 with TRBJ1-2, with D possibly matching TRBD1 (6 bases). Trimming left V 0 bases short and J 6 bases short, with 11 bases between. The germline V gene has CDR1 SEHNR and CDR2 FQNEAQ (reference sequence). CDR3 length: 14 residues.

V usage is TRBV5-1 and J usage is TRBJ1-6; 8 bases match TRBD1. The V segment lost 4 bases and the J segment 7 bases; nucleotides outside the gene matches: 4. Germline V gene lookup returns CDR1 SGHRS and CDR2 YFSETQ. The CDR3 extends over 14 amino acids. The CDR3 reads CASSIRDRNSPLHF. The DNA of the CDR3 is TGCGCCAGCAGCATCCGGGACAGGAATTCACCCCTCCACTTT.

The V call is TRBV20-1, the J call TRBJ1-3; D not certain. In germline, CDR1 is DFQATT, CDR2 SNEGSKA (reference sequence). V was pared by 3 bases and J by 0 bases, with 6 bases between. This CDR3 is 13 amino acids long. The CDR3 DNA sequence: TGCAGTGCTAGTGGCGTCTCTGGAAACACCATATATTTT. The encoded protein is CSASGVSGNTIYF.

V usage is TRBV10-3 and J usage is TRBJ1-2; 8 nucleotides line up with TRBD1. Germline loops: CDR1 ENHRY, CDR2 SYGVKD. This CDR3 has 14 amino acids. V gave up 4 bases and J gave up 5 bases; unmatched junction bases: 6. The CDR3 DNA reads TGTGCCATCAGTGTTGGGACAGGAGAATATGGCTACACCTTC. This encodes CAISVGTGEYGYTF.

DNA for the CDR3: TGTGCCAGCAGCGTAGGGACGATTGCAGCAGATACGCAGTATTTT. Its protein is CASSVGTIAADTQYF. The chain combines TRBV9 with TRBJ2-3; no clear D gene. There are 15 residues in the CDR3. Trimming removed 0 bases from V and 4 bases from J, with 12 bases in between. Looked up from germline, CDR1 is SGDLS and CDR2 is YYNGEE.

The V and J genes are TRBV7-6 and TRBJ2-2, with D perhaps TRBD1 (6 bases). Trimming removed 0 bases at V and 1 base at J, with 15 bases between. The CDR3 covers 18 residues. Germline CDR1 is SGHVS and CDR2 is FNYEAQ. The CDR3: CASSLAPLGQWNTGELFF. In DNA form, the CDR3 reads TGTGCCAGCAGCTTAGCGCCCCTCGGACAGTGGAACACCGGGGAGCTGTTTTTT.

Of note for this clone: In the same sample, other DNA sequences code for this CDR3. The genes are TRBV5-1 and TRBJ2-3; possibly TRBD1 for D (5 bases). The CDR3 loop spans 15 amino acids. CDR1 is SGHRS and CDR2 is YFSETQ in the germline V gene. V was trimmed by 0 bases and J by 0 bases, leaving 8 bases between them. The CDR3 region is CASSLDRPSTDTQYF. The CDR3 DNA is TGCGCCAGCAGCTTGGACAGGCCCAGCACAGATACGCAGTATTTT.

There are a few counts of this clone. This chain joins TRBV14 and TRBJ1-2, with D unresolved. Trimming removed 4 bases at V and 4 bases at J, with 13 bases between. This CDR3 has 14 residues. Germline-derived CDR1 and CDR2 are SGHDN and FVKESK. CDR3 nucleotide sequence: TGTGCCAGCAGCCCGAACAGAAACCCCTATGGCTACACCTTC. It yields the protein CASSPNRNPYGYTF.

Only one count was recorded for this clone. This sequence joins TRBV6-4 and TRBJ1-2, with a tentative D call TRBD1 (5 bases). The germline gives CDR1 MRHNA, CDR2 SNTAGT. Trimming took off 2 bases at V and 7 bases at J, with 11 bases between the two ends. There are 13 residues in the CDR3. CDR3 nucleotide sequence: TGTGCCAGCAGTGACCCAGGGCTCCTTGGCTACACCTTC. Its protein is CASSDPGLLGYTF.

The chain joins TRBV28 to TRBJ2-7; 7 positions agree with TRBD1. Germline lookup yields CDR1 MDHEN and CDR2 SYDVKM. The length of the CDR3 is 14 residues. The junction had 8 bases not matched to a gene; V was cut back by 6 bases and J by 3 bases. The CDR3 loop is CASRNTGTDYEQYF. CDR3 DNA sequence: TGTGCCAGCAGAAATACCGGGACAGACTACGAGCAGTACTTC.

This chain links TRBV9 with TRBJ1-2; D not certain. The germline V and J ends were trimmed by 0 bases and 8 bases, with 11 bases remaining between them. The CDR3 is made up of 13 amino acids. In germline, CDR1 is SGDLS, CDR2 YYNGEE. CDR3 residues: CASSVVGLGGYTF. The CDR3 coding sequence is TGTGCCAGCAGCGTAGTCGGCCTCGGAGGCTACACCTTC.

The J gene is TRBJ2-7, the V gene TRBV5-4, with 12 bases that match TRBD2. Trimming removed 4 bases from V and 3 bases from J; junction bases left unmatched: 8. There are 16 residues in the CDR3. The germline V gene has CDR1 SGHNT and CDR2 YYREEE (reference sequence). The CDR3 nucleotides read TGTGCCAGCAGCCGTGCTACTAGCGGGGGGATCTACGAGCAGTACTTC. This sequence encodes CASSRATSGGIYEQYF.

CDR3 region: CSVEGTSGGGSTDTQYF. Written as DNA, the CDR3 is TGCAGCGTTGAGGGAACTAGCGGGGGGGGGAGCACAGATACGCAGTATTTT. This chain joins TRBV29-1 and TRBJ2-3; 13 nucleotides align to TRBD2. The germline V gene encodes CDR1 SQVTM and CDR2 ANQGSEA. Germline trimming cut 3 bases from V and 0 bases from J; bases unmatched to any gene: 6. The CDR3 extends over 17 amino acids.

The chain links TRBV6-2 or TRBV6-3 to TRBJ1-2; possibly TRBD1 for D (5 bases). Trimming took off 5 bases at V and 2 bases at J, with 9 bases between the two ends. Per the germline V gene, CDR1 is MNHEY and CDR2 is SVGEGT. The CDR3 runs to 13 residues. The DNA for the CDR3 is TGTGCCAGCAGTCGGTCAGGGAACTATGGCTACACCTTC. Translated, it gives CASSRSGNYGYTF.

This chain links TRBV6-5 with TRBJ1-2; possible D gene TRBD1, 6 bases. This CDR3 is 14 amino acids long. Trimming took off 5 bases at V and 6 bases at J, with 16 bases between the two ends. The germline V gene encodes CDR1 MNHEY and CDR2 SVGAGI. The CDR3 is CASSHRQVLNGYTF. CDR3 nucleotides: TGTGCCAGCAGTCACAGACAGGTACTCAATGGCTACACCTTC.

This clone was recorded once. The chain joins TRBV7-3 to TRBJ2-1, with D unresolved. The CDR3 sequence is 13 residues long. The ends were cut back, 5 bases at V and 10 bases at J, with 15 bases in the middle. From germline, CDR1 is SGHTA and CDR2 FQGTGA. This chain's CDR3 is CASSPLVTEEQFF. As DNA, the CDR3 is TGTGCCAGCAGCCCCTTGGTTACTGAGGAGCAGTTCTTC.

J is TRBJ1-1 and V is TRBV6-1; 12 bases map to TRBD1. CDR1 and CDR2 from the germline V gene are MNHNS and SASEGT. J was trimmed by 3 bases and V by 4 bases; bases with no gene match: 12. CDR3 length: 18 residues. CDR3 in amino acids: CASSASGTGGLFHTEAFF. The CDR3 DNA is TGTGCCAGCAGTGCCTCCGGGACAGGGGGCCTGTTCCACACTGAAGCTTTCTTT.

The V and J genes are TRBV15 and TRBJ2-2; no definite D call. V was trimmed by 1 base and J by 0 bases, leaving 9 bases between them. Looked up from germline, CDR1 is LNHNV and CDR2 is YYDKDF (reference sequence). This CDR3 region has 16 residues. CDR3 DNA sequence: TGTGCCACCAGCAGAGGAGGTTCAGCGAACACCGGGGAGCTGTTTTTT. This gives the protein CATSRGGSANTGELFF.

About this clone: Other DNA sequences of this sample code for an identical CDR3. This chain joins TRBV6-1 and TRBJ1-5; TRBD1 matches at 7 bases. CDR1 and CDR2 (germline): MNHNS, SASEGT. V lost 1 base to trimming and J lost 6 bases; unmatched junction nucleotides: 3. There are 14 residues in the CDR3. CDR3: CASSEGTGGQPQHF. The CDR3 DNA is TGTGCCAGCAGTGAAGGGACAGGTGGTCAGCCCCAGCATTTT.

V and J are TRBV9 and TRBJ1-2, with TRBD1 as a possible D gene (6 bases). This CDR3 has 16 residues. V lost 0 bases, J lost 4 bases, and 16 bases lay in between. Germline V gives CDR1 SGDLS, CDR2 YYNGEE. This CDR3 is CASSVESGAGPYGYTF. CDR3 coding DNA: TGTGCCAGCAGCGTAGAATCAGGGGCAGGGCCCTATGGCTACACCTTC.

This clone has only a few counts. The V call is TRBV3-1 (or the pseudogene TRBV3-2), the J call TRBJ2-7; D gene uncertain. V gave up 1 base and J gave up 4 bases, with 8 bases separating them. Per the germline V gene, CDR1 is LGHDT and CDR2 is YNNKEL (reference sequence). The CDR3 runs 13 residues. The CDR3 DNA follows: TGTGCCAGCAGCCAAGGCTCCGGGTACGAGCAGTACTTC. It translates to CASSQGSGYEQYF.

The V gene is TRBV19, the J gene TRBJ2-2; 7 bases fit TRBD1. Germline V gene sequence: CDR1 LNHDA, CDR2 SQIVND (reference sequence). This CDR3 is 14 amino acids long. With 3 bases clipped from V and 6 bases from J, the junction kept 4 bases outside the gene matches. The CDR3, as DNA: TGTGCCAGTAGTATTGTGACAGGGTCCGGGGAGCTGTTTTTT. Translated, it gives CASSIVTGSGELFF.

The chain is built from TRBV18 and TRBJ2-2; D is undetermined. CDR1 KGHSH and CDR2 LQKENI come from the germline V gene. This CDR3 comprises 11 residues. V shed 4 bases and J shed 6 bases, with 3 bases lying between them. This CDR3 reads CASSRPGELFF. The CDR3 DNA is TGTGCCAGCTCACGTCCCGGGGAGCTGTTTTTT.

The chain employs TRBV6-2 or TRBV6-3 and TRBJ2-7; D gene unclear. Trimming removed 6 bases from V and 0 bases from J, with 6 bases in between. Germline V gene sequence: CDR1 MNHEY, CDR2 SVGEGT. CDR3 length: 12 amino acids. CDR3 residues: CASSSFSYEQYF. CDR3 DNA: TGTGCCAGCAGCTCTTTCTCCTACGAGCAGTACTTC.

The chain joins TRBV12-3 or TRBV12-4 to TRBJ1-1; D gene uncertain. The CDR3 sequence is 13 residues long. V shed 2 bases and J shed 3 bases, with 7 bases lying between them. CDR3 coding DNA: TGTGCCAGCAGTTTAAGGCGGGACACTGAAGCTTTCTTT. It translates to CASSLRRDTEAFF.

The chain employs TRBV7-6 and TRBJ2-5; no firm D call. The CDR3 runs 12 residues. The germline V gene has CDR1 SGHVS and CDR2 FNYEAQ. V lost 5 bases to trimming and J lost 7 bases, with 11 bases between them. This chain's CDR3 is CASSPNPSTQYF. The CDR3 DNA reads as TGTGCCAGCAGCCCCAACCCATCGACCCAGTACTTC.

The chain carries TRBV10-1 and TRBJ2-7, with D perhaps TRBD1 (6 bases). From germline, CDR1 is WNHNN and CDR2 SYGVQD (reference sequence). Trimming took 6 bases from V and 3 from J, leaving 15 bases between them. The CDR3 length is 14 residues. CDR3 sequence (DNA): TGCGCCAGCAGCGGGACACCGGACCGCTACGAGCAGTACTTC. This codes for CASSGTPDRYEQYF.